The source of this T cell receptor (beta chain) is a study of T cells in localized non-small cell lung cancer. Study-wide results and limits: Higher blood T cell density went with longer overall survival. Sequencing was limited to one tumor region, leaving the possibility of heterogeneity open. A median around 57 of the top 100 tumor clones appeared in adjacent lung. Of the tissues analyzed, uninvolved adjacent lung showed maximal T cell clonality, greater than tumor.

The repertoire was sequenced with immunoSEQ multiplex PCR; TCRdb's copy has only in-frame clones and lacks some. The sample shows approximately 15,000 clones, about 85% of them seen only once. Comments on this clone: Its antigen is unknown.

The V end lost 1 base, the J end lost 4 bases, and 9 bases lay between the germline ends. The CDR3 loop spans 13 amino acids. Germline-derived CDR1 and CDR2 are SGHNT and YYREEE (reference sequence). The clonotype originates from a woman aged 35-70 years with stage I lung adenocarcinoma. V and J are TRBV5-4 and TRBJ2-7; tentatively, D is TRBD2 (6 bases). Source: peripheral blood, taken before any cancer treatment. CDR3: CASSLSGGYEQYF. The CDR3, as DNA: TGTGCCAGCAGCTTGTCCGGGGGTTACGAGCAGTACTTC.